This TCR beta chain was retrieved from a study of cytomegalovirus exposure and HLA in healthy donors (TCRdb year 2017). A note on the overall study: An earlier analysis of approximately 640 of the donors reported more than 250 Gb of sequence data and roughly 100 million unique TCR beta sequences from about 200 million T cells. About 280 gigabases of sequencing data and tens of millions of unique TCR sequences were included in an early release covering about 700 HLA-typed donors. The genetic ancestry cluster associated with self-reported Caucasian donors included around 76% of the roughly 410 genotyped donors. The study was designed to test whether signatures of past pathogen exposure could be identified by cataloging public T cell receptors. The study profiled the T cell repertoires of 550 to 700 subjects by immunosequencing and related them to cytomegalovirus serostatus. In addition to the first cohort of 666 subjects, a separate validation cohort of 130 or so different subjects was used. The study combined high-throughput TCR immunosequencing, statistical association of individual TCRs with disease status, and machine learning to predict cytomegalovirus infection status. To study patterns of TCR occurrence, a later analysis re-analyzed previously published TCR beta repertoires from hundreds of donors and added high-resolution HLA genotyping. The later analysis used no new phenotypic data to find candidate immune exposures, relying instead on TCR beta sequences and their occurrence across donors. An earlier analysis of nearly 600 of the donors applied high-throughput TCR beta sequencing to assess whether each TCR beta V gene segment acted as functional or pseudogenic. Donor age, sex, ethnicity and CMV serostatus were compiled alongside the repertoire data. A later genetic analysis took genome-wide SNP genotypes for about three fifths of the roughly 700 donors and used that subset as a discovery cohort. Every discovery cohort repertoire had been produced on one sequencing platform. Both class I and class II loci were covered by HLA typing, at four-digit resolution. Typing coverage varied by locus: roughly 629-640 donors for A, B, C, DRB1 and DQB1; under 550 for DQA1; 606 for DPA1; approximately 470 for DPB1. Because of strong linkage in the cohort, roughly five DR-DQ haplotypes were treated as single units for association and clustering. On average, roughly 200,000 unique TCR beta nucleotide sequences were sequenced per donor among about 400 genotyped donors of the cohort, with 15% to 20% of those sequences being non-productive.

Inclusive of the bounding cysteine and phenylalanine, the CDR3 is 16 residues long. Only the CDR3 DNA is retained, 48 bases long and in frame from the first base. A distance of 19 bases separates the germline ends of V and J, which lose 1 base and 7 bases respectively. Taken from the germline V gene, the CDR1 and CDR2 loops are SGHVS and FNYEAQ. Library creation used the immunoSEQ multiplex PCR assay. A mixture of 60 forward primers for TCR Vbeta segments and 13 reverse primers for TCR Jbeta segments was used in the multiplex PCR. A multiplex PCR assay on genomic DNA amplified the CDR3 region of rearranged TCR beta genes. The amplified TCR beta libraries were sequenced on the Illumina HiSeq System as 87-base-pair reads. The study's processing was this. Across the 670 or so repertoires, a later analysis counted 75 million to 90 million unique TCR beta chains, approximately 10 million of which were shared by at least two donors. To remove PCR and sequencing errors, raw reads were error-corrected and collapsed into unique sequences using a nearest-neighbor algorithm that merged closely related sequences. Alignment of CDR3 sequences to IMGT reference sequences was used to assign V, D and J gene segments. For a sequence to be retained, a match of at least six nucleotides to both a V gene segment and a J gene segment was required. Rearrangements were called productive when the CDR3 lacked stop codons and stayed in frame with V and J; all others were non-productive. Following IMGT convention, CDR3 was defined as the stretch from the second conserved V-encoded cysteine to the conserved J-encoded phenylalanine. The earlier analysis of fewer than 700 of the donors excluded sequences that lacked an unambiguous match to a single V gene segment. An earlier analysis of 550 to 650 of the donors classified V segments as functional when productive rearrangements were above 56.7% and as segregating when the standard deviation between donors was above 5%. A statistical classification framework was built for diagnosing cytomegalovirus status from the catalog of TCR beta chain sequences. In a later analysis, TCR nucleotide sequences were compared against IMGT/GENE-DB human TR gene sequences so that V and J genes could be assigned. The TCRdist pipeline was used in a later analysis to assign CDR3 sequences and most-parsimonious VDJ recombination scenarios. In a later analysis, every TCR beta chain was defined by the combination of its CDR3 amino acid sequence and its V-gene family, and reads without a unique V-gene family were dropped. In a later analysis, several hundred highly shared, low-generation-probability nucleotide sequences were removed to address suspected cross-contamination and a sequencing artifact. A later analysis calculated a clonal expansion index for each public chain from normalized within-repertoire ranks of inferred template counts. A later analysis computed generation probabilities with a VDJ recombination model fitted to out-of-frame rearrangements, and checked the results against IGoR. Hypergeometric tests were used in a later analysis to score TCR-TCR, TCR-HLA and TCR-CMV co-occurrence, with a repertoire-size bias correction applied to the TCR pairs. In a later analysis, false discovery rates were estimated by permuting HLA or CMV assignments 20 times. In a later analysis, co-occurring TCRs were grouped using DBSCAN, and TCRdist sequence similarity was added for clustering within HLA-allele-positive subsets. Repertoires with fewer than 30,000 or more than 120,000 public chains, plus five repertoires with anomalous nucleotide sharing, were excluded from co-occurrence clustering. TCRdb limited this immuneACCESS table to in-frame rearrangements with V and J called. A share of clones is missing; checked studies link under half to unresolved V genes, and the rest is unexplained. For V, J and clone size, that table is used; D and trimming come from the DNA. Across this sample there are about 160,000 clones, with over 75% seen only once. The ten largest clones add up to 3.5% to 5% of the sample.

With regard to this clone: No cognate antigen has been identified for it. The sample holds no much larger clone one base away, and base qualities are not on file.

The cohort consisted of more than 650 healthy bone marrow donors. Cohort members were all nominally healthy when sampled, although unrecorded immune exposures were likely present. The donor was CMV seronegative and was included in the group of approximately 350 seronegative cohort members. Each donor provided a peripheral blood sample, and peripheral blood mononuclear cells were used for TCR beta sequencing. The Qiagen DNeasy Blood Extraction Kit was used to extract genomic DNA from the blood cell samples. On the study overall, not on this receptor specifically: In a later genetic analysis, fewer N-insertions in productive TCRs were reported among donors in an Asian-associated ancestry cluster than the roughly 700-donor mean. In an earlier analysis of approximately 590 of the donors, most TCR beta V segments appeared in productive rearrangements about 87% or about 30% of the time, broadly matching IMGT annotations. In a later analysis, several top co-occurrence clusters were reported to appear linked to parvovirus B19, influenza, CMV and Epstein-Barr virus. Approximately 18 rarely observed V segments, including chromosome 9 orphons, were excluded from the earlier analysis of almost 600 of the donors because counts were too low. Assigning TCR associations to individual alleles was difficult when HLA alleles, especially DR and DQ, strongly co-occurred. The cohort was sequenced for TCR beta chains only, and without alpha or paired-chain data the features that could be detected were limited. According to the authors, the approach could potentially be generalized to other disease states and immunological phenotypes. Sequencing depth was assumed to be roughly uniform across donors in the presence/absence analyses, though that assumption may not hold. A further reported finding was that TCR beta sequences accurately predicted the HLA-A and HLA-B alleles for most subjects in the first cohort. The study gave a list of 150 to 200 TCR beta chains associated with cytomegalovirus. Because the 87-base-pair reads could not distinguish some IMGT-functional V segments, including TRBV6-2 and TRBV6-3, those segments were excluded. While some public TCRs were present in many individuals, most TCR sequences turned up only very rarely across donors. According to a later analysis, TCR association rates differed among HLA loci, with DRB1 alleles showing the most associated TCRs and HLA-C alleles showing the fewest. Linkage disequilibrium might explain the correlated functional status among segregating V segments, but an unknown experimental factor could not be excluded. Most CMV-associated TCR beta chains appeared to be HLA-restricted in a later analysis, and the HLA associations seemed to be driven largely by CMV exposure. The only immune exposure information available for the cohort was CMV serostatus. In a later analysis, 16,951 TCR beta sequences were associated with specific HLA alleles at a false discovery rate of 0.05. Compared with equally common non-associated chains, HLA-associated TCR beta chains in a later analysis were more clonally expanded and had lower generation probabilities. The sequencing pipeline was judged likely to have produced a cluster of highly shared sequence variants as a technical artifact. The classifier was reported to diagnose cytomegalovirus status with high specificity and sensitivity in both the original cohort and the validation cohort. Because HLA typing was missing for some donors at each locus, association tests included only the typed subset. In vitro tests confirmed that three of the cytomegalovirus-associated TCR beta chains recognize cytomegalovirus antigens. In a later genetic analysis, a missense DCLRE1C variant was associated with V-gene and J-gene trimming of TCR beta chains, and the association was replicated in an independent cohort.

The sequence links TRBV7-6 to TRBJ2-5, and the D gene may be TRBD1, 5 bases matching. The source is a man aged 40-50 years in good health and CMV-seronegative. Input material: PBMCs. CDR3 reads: CASSLVAGLAPGTQYF. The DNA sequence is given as TGTGCCAGCAGCTTAGTGGCAGGGTTGGCTCCAGGGACCCAGTACTTC.